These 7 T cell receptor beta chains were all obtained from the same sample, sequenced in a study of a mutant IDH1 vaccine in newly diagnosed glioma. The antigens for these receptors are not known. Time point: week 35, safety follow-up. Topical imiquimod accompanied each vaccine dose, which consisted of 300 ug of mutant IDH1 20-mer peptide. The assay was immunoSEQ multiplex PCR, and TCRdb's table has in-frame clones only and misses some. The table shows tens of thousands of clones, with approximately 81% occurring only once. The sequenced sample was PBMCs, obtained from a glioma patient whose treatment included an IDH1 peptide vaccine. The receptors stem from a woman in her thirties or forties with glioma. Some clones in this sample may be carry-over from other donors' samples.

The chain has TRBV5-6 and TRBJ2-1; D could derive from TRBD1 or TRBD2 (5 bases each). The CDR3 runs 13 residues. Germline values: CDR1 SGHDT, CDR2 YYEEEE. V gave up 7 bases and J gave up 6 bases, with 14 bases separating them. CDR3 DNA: TGTGCCAGCTCGCCGGGACCGGCCAATGAGCAGTTCTTC. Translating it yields CASSPGPANEQFF.

This CDR3 reads CASSEPTRGAYEQFF. The CDR3 DNA sequence: TGTGCCAGCAGTGAACCGACGAGAGGCGCCTATGAGCAGTTCTTC. The V call is TRBV6-1, the J call TRBJ2-1; D is ambiguous. The CDR3 runs to 15 residues. Trimming left V 2 bases short and J 8 bases short, with 16 bases between. The germline V gene encodes CDR1 MNHNS and CDR2 SASEGT.

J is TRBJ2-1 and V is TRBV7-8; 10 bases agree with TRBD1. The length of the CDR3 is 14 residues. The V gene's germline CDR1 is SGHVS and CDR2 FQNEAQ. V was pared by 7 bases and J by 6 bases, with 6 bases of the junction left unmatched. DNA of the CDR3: TGTGCCAGCACCGGGACAGGGGTCACCAATGAGCAGTTCTTC. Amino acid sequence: CASTGTGVTNEQFF. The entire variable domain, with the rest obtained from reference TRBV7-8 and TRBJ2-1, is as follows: GAGVSQSPRYKVAKRGQDVALRCDPISGHVSLFWYQQALGQGPEFLTYFQNEAQLDKSGLPSDRFFAERPEGSVSTLKIQRTQQEDSAVYLCASTGTGVTNEQFFGPGTRLTVL.

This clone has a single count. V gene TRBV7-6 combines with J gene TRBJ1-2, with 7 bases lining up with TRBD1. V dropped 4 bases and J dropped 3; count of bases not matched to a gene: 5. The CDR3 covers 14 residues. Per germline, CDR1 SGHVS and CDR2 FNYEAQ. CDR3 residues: CASSSRTGDYGYTF. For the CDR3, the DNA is TGTGCCAGCAGCTCCCGCACAGGGGACTATGGCTACACCTTC.

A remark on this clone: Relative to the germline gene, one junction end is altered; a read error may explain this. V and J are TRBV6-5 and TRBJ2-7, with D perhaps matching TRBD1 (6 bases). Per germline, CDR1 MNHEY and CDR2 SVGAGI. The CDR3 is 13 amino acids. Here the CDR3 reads CASRGAGTYGQYF. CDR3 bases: TGTGCCAGCAGGGGGGCAGGTACCTACGGGCAGTACTTC.

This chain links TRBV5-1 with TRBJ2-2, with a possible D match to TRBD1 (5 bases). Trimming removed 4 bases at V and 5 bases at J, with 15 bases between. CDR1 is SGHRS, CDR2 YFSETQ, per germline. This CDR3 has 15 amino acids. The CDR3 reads CASSLDSFGTGELFF. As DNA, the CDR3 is TGCGCCAGCAGCCTCGACAGTTTTGGGACCGGGGAGCTGTTTTTT.

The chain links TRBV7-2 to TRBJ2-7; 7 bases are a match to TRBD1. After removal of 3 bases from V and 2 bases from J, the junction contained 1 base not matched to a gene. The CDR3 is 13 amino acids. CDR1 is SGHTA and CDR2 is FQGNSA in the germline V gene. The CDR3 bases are TGTGCCAGCAGCTTCCAGGGGGCCTACGAGCAGTACTTC. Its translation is CASSFQGAYEQYF.